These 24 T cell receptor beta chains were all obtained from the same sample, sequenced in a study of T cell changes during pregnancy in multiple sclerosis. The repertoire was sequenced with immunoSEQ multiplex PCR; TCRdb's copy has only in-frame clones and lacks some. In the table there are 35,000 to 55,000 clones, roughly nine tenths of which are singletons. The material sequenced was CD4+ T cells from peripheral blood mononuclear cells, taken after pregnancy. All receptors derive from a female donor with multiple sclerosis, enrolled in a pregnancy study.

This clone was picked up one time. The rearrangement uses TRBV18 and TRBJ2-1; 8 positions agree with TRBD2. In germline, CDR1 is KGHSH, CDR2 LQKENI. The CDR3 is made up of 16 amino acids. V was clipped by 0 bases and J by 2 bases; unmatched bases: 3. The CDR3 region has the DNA TGTGCCAGCTCACCACCCAGCGGGAGAGCCTACAATGAGCAGTTCTTC. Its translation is CASSPPSGRAYNEQFF.

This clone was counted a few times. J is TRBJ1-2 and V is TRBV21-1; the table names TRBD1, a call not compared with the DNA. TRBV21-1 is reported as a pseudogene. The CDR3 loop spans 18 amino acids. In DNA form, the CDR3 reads TGTGCCAGCAGCAATGGTAGCAGGGGGGTTAGGGCTAACTATGGCTACACCTTC. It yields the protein CASSNGSRGVRANYGYTF.

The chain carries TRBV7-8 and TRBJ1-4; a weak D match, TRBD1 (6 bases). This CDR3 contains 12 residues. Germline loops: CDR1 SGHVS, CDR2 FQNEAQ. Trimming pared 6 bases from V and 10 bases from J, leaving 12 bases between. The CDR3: CASSYRGGKLFF. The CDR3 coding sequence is TGTGCCAGCAGTTACCGAGGGGGAAAACTGTTTTTT.

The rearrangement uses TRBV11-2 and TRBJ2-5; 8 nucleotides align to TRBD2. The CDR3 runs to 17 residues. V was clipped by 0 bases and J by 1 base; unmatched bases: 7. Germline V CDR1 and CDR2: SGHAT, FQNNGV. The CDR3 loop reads CASSLDMAGGPQETQYF. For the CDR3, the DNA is TGTGCCAGCAGCTTAGATATGGCGGGAGGCCCCCAAGAGACCCAGTACTTC.

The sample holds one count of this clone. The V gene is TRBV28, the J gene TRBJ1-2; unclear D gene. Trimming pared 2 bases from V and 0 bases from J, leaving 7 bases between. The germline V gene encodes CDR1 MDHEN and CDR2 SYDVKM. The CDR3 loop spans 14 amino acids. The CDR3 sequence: CASSLAPANYGYTF. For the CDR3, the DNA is TGTGCCAGCAGTTTAGCCCCGGCTAACTATGGCTACACCTTC.

CDR3 nucleotide sequence: TGTGCCAGTAAAAATGAGCAGTTCTTC. It codes for CASKNEQFF. V usage is TRBV3-1 (or the pseudogene TRBV3-2) and J usage is TRBJ2-1; D unclear. Germline values: CDR1 LGHDT, CDR2 YNNKEL (reference sequence). V lost 9 bases and J lost 7, with 4 bases in between. The CDR3 runs to 9 residues.

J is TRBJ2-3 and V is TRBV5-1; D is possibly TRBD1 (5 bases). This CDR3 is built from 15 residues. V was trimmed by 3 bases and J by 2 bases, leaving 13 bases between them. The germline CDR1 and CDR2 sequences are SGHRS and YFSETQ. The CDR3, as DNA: TGCGCCAGCAGCTCCTCAGGGTTAACCACAGATACGCAGTATTTT. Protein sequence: CASSSSGLTTDTQYF. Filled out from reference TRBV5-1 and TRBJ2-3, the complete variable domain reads KAGVTQTPRYLIKTRGQQVTLSCSPISGHRSVSWYQQTPGQGLQFLFEYFSETQRNKGNFPGRFSGRQFSNSRSEMNVSTLELGDSALYLCASSSSGLTTDTQYFGPGTRLTVL.

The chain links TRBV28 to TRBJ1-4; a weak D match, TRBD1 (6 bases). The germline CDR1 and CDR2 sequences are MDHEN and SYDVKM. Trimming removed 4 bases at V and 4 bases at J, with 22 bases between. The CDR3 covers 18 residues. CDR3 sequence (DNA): TGTGCCAGCAGTTCCGTCGGGGAGGGGGGGGTCATTAATGAAAAACTGTTTTTT. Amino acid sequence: CASSSVGEGGVINEKLFF.

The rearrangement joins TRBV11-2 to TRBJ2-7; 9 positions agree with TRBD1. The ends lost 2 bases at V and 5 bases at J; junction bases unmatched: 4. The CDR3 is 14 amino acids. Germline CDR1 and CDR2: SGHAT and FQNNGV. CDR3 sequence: CASSLLQGAHEQYF. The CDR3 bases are TGTGCCAGCAGCTTACTACAGGGGGCCCACGAGCAGTACTTC.

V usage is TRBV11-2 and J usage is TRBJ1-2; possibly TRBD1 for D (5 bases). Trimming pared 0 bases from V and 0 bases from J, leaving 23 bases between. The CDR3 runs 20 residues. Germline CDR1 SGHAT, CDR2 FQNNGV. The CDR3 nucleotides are TGTGCCAGCAGCTTAGATCTTTTTATGCAGGGCCACCCTTCTAACTATGGCTACACCTTC. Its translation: CASSLDLFMQGHPSNYGYTF. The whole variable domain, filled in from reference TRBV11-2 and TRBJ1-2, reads EAGVAQSPRYKIIEKRQSVAFWCNPISGHATLYWYQQILGQGPKLLIQFQNNGVVDDSQLPKDRFSAERLKGVDSTLKIQPAKLEDSAVYLCASSLDLFMQGHPSNYGYTFGSGTRLTVV.

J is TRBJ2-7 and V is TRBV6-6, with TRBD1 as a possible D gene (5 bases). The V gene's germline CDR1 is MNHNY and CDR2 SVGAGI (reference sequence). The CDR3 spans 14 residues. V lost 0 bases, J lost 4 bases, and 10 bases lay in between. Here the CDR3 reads CASSYSIGAYEQYF. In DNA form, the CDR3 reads TGTGCCAGCAGTTACTCGATTGGGGCTTACGAGCAGTACTTC.

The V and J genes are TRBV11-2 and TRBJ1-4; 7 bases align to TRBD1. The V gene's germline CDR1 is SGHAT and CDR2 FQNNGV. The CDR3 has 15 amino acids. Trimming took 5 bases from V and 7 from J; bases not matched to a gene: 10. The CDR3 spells CASSPTGQVSEKLFF. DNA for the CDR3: TGTGCCAGCAGCCCCACAGGACAGGTGTCTGAAAAACTGTTTTTT.

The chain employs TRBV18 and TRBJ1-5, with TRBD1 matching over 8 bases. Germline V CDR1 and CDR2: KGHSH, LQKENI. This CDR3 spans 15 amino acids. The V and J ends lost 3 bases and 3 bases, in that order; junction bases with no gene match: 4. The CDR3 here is CASSPSDRANQPQHF. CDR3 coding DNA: TGTGCCAGCTCACCCTCGGACAGGGCCAATCAGCCCCAGCATTTT.

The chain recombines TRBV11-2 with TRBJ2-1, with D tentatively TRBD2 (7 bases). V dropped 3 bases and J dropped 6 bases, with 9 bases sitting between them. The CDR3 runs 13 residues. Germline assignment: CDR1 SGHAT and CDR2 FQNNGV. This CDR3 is CASSLGGPNEQFF. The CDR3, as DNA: TGTGCCAGCAGCTTGGGGGGGCCCAATGAGCAGTTCTTC.

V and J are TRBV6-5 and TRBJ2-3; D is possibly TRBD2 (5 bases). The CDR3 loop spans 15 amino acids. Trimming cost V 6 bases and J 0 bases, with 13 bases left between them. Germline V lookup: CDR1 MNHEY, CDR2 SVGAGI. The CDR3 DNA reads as TGTGCCAGCAGACGACTACAACTTAGCACAGATACGCAGTATTTT. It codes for CASRRLQLSTDTQYF.

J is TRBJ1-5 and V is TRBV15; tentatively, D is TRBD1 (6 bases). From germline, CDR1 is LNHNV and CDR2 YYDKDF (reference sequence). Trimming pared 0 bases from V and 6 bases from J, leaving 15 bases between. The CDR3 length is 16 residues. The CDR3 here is CATSRDRNRVRQPQHF. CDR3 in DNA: TGTGCCACCAGCAGAGATCGGAACAGGGTGCGTCAGCCCCAGCATTTT. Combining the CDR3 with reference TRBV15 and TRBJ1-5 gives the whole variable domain DAMVIQNPRYQVTQFGKPVTLSCSQTLNHNVMYWYQQKSSQAPKLLFHYYDKDFNNEADTPDNFQSRRPNTSFCFLDIRSPGLGDTAMYLCATSRDRNRVRQPQHFGDGTRLSIL.

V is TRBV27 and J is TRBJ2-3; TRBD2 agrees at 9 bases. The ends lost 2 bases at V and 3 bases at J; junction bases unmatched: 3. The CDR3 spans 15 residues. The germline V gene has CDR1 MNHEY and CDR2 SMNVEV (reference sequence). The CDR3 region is CASSLQGLATDTQYF. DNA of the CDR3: TGTGCCAGCAGTTTACAGGGACTAGCTACAGATACGCAGTATTTT.

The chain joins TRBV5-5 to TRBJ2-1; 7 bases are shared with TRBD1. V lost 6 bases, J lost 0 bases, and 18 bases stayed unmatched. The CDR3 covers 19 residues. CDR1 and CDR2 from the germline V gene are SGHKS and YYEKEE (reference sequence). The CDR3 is CASTKLPGQIKSSYNEQFF. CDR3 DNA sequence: TGTGCCAGCACCAAACTACCGGGACAGATTAAATCCTCCTACAATGAGCAGTTCTTC. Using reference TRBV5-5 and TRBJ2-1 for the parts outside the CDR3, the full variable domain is DAGVTQSPTHLIKTRGQQVTLRCSPISGHKSVSWYQQVLGQGPQFIFQYYEKEERGRGNFPDRFSARQFPNYSSELNVNALLLGDSALYLCASTKLPGQIKSSYNEQFFGPGTRLTVL.

The CDR3 coding sequence is TGTGCCAGCATTTTGACTTTTAGCTCCTACGAGCAGTACTTC. Translation gives CASILTFSSYEQYF. J is TRBJ2-7 and V is TRBV6-1; D unclear. Trimming removed 7 bases from V and 0 bases from J, with 13 bases in between. The CDR3 spans 14 residues. CDR1 MNHNS and CDR2 SASEGT come from the germline V gene.

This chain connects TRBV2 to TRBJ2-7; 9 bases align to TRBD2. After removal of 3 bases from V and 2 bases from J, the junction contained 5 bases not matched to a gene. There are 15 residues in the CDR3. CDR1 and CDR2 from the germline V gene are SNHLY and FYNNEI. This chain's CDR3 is CASSEGSGSPYEQYF. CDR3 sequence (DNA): TGTGCCAGCAGTGAGGGTAGCGGGAGCCCCTACGAGCAGTACTTC.

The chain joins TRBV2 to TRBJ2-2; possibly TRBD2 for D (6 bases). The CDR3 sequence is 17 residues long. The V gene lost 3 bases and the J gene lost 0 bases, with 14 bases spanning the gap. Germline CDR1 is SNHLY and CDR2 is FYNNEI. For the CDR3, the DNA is TGTGCCAGCAGTGACATGGGGTTAGCGGCGAACACCGGGGAGCTGTTTTTT. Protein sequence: CASSDMGLAANTGELFF. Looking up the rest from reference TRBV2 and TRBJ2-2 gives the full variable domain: EPEVTQTPSHQVTQMGQEVILRCVPISNHLYFYWYRQILGQKVEFLVSFYNNEISEKSEIFDDQFSVERPDGSNFTLKIRSTKLEDSAMYFCASSDMGLAANTGELFFGEGSRLTVL.

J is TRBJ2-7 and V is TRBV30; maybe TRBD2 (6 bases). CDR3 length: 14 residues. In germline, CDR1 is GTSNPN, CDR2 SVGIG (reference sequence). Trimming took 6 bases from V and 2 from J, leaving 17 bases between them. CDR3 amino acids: CACHPEGIPYEQYF. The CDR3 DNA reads TGTGCCTGTCATCCGGAGGGGATTCCCTACGAGCAGTACTTC.

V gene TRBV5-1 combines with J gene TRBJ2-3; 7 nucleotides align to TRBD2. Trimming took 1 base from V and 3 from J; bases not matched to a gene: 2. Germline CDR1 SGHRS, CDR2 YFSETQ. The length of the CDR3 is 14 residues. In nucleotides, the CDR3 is TGCGCCAGCAGCTTGCAGCGGGAAACAGATACGCAGTATTTT. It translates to CASSLQRETDTQYF.

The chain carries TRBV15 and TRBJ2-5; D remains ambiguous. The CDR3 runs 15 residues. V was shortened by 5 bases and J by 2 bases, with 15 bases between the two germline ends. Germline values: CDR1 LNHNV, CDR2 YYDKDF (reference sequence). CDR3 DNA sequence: TGTGCCACCAGCTGTATCGAGGAGAATCAAGAGACCCAGTACTTC. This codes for CATSCIEENQETQYF.